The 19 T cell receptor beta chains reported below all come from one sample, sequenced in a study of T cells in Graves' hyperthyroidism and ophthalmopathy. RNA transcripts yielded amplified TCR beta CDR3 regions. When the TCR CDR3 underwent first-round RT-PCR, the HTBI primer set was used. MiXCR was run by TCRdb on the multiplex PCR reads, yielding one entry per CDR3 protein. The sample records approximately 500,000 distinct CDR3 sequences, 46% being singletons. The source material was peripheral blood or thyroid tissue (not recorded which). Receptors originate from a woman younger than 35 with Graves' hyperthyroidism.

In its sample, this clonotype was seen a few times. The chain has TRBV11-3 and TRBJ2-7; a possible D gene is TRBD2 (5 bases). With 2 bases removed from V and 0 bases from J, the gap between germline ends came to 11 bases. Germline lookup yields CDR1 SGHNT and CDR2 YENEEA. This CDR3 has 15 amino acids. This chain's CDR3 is CASSLFTRSSYEQYF. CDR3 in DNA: TGTGCCAGCAGCTTATTTACTAGAAGCTCCTACGAGCAGTACTTC.

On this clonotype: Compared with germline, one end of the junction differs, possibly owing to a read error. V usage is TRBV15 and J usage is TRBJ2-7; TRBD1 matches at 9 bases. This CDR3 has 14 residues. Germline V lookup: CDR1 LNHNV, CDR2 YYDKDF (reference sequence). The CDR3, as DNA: TGTGCCACCAGCCGAGACAGGGGGACCTACGAGCAGTACTTC. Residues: CATSRDRGTYEQYF.

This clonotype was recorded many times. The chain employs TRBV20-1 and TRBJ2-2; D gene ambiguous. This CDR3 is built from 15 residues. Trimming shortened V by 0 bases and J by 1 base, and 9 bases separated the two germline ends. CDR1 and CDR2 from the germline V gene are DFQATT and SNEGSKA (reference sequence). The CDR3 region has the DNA TGCAGTGCTAGAGATCTCCTCAAGAACACCGGGGAGCTGTTTTTT. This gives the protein CSARDLLKNTGELFF.

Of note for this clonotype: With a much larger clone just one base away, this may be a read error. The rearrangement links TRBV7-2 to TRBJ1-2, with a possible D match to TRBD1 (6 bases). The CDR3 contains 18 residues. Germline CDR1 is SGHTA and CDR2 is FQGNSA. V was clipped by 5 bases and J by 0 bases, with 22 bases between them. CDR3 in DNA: TGTGCCAGCAGCCCCCGGTTGGGGAACAGGGACGCTAACTATGGCTACACCTTC. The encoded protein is CASSPRLGNRDANYGYTF. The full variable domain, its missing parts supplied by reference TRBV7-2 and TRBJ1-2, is GAGVSQSPSNKVTEKGKDVELRCDPISGHTALYWYRQSLGQGLEFLIYFQGNSAPDKSGLPSDRFSAERTGGSVSTLTIQRTQQEDSAVYLCASSPRLGNRDANYGYTFGSGTRLTVV.

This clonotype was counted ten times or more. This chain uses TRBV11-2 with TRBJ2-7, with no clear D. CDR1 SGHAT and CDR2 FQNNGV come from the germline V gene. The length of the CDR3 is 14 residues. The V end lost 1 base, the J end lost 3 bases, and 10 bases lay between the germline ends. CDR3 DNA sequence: TGTGCCAGCAGCTTAGTCTATCAGAACTACGAGCAGTACTTC. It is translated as CASSLVYQNYEQYF.

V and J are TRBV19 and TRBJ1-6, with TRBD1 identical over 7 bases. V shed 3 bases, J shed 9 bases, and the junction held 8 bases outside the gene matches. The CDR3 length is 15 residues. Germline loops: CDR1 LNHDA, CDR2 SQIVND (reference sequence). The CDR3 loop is CASSIPGQGVSPLHF. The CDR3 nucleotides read TGTGCCAGTAGTATTCCGGGGCAGGGGGTTTCACCCCTCCACTTT.

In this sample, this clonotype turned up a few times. CDR3 amino acids: CASSYNNEQYF. As DNA, the CDR3 is TGTGCCAGCAGCTACAACAATGAGCAGTACTTC. The J gene is TRBJ2-7, the V gene TRBV7-9; D uncertain. The CDR3 runs to 11 residues. Germline values: CDR1 SEHNR, CDR2 FQNEAQ (reference sequence). The V gene lost 4 bases and the J gene lost 7 bases, with 8 bases spanning the gap.

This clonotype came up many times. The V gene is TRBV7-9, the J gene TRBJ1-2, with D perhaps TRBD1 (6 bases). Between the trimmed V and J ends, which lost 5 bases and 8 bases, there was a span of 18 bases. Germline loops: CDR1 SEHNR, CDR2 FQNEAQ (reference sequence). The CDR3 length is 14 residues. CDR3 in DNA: TGTGCCAGCAGCGACCCAGGGGCAGTGGAAGGCTACACCTTC. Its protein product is CASSDPGAVEGYTF.

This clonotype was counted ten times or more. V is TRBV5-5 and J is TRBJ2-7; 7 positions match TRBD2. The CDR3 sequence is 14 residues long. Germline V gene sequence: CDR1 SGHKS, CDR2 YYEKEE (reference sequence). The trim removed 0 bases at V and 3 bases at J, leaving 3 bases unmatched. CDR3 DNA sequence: TGTGCCAGCAGCTTGGAGACGGGAGGCTACGAGCAGTACTTC. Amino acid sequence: CASSLETGGYEQYF.

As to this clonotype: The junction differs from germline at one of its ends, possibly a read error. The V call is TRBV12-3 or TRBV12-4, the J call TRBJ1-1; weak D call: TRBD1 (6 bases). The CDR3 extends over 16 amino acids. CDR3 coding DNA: TGTGCCAGCAGTTACTTATACTGGGACACCCGAAGAGTAGCTCTCTTT. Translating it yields CASSYLYWDTRRVALF.

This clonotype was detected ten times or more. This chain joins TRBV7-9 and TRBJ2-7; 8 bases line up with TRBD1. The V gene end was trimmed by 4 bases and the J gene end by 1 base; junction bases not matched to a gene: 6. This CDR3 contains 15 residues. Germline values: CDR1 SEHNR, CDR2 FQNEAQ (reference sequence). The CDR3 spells CASSSQDRDSYEQYF. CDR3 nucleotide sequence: TGTGCCAGCAGCTCGCAGGACAGGGATTCCTACGAGCAGTACTTC.

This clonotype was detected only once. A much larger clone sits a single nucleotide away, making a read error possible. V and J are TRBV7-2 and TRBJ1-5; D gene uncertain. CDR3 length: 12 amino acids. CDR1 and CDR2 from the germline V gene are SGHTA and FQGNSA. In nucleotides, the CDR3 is TGTGCCAGCAGCCATGGGAATCAGCCCCAGCGTTTT. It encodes CASSHGNQPQRF.

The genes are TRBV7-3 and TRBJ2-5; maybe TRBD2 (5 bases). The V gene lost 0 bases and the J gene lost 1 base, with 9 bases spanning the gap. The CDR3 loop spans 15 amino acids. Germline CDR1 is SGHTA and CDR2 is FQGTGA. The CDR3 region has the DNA TGTGCCAGCAGCTTAACCGCCGGGATCCAAGAGACCCAGTACTTC. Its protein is CASSLTAGIQETQYF.

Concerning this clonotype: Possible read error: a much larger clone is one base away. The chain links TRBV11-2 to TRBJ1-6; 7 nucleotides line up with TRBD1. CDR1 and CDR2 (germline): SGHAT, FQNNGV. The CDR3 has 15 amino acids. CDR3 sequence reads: CAGSSTGRDNSPLHF. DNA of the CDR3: TGTGCCGGCAGCTCGACAGGGAGAGACAATTCACCCCTCCACTTT.

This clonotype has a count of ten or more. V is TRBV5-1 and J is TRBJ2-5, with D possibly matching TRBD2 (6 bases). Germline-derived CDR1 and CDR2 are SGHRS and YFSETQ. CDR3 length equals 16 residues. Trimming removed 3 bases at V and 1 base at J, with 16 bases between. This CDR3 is CASSYLVRETQETQYF. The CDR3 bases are TGCGCCAGCAGCTATCTAGTCCGGGAGACCCAAGAGACCCAGTACTTC.

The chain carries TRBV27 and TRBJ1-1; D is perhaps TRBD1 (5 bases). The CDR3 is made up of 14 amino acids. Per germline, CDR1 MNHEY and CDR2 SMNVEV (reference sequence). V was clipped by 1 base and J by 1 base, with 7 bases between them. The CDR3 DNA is TGTGCCAGCAGTTTATATCAGGGGAACACTGAAGCTTTCTTT. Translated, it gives CASSLYQGNTEAFF.

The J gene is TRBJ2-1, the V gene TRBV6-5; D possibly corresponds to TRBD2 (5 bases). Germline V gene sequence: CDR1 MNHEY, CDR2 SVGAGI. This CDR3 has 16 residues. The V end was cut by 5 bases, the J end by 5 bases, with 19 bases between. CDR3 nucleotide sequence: TGTGCCAGCAGTGAAGCGGTCACCCCCAATGACAATGAGCAGTTCTTC. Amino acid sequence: CASSEAVTPNDNEQFF.

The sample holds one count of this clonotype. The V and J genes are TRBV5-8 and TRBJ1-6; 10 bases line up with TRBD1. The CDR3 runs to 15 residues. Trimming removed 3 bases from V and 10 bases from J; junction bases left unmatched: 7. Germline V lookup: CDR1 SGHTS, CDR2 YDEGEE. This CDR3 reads CASSSQGQGSSPLHF. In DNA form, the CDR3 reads TGTGCCAGCAGCTCACAGGGACAGGGGAGCTCACCCCTCCACTTT.

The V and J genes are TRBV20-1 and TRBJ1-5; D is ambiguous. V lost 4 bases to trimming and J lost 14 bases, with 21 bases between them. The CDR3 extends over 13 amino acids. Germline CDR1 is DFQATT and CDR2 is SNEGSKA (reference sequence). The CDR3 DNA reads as TGCAGTGCTAAGCCGGGATTTAGCGACTACGAGCATTTT. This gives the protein CSAKPGFSDYEHF.